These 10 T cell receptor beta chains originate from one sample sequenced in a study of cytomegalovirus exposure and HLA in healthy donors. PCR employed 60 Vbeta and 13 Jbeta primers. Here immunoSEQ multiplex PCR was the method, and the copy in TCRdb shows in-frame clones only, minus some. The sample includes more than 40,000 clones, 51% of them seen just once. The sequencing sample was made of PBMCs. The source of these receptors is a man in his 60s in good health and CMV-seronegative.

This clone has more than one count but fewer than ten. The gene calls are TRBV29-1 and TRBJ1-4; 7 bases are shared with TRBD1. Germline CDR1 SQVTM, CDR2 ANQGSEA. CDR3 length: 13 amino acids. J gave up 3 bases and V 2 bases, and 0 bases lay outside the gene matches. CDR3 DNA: TGCAGCGTTGAACAGGGGGCTAATGAAAAACTGTTTTTT. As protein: CSVEQGANEKLFF.

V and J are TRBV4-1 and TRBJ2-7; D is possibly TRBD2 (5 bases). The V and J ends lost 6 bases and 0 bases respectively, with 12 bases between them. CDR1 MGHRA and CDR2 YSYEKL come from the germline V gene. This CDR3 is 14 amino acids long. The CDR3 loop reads CASSTDTSSYEQYF. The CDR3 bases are TGCGCCAGCAGTACTGATACTAGCTCCTACGAGCAGTACTTC.

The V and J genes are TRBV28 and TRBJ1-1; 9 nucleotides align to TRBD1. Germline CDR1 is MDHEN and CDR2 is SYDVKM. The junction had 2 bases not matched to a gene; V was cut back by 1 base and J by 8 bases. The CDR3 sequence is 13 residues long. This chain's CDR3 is CASSLFGTGEAFF. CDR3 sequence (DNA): TGTGCCAGCAGTTTATTTGGGACAGGGGAAGCTTTCTTT.

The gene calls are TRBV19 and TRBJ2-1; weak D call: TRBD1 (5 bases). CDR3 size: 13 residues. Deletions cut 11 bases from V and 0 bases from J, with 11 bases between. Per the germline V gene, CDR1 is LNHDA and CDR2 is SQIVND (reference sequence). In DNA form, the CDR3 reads TGTGCCGCGCAGGGAAGCTCCTACAATGAGCAGTTCTTC. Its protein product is CAAQGSSYNEQFF.

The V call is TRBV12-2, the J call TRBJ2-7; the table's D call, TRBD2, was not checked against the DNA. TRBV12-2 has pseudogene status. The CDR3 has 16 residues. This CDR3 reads CASRLRGLAGDYEQYF. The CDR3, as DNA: TGTGCAAGTCGCCTTAGAGGACTAGCGGGGGACTACGAGCAGTACTTC.

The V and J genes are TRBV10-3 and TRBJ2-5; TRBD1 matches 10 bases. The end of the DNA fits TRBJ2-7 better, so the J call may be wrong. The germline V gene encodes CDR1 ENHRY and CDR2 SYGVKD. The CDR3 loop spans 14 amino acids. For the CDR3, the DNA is TGTGCCATCAGGCGGGACAGGGGTAACGACGAGCAGTACTTC. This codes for CAIRRDRGNDEQYF.

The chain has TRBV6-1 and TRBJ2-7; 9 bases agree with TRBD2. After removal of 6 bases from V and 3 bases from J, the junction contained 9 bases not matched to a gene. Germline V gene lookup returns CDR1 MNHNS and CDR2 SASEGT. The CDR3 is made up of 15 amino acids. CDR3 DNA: TGTGCCAGCAGGGTTCCGGGACTAGCTAACTACGAGCAGTACTTC. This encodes CASRVPGLANYEQYF.

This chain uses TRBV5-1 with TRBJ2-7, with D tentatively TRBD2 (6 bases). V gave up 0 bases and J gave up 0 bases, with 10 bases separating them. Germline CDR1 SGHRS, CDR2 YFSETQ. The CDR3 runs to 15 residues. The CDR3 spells CASSLAGGTSYEQYF. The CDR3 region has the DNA TGCGCCAGCAGCTTGGCCGGCGGGACCTCCTACGAGCAGTACTTC.

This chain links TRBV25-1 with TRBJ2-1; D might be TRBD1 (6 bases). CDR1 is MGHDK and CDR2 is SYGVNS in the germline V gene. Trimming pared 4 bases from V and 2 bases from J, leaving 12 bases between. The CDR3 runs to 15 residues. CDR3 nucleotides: TGTGCCAGCAGTGCCGACAGGACGACCTACAATGAGCAGTTCTTC. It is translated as CASSADRTTYNEQFF.

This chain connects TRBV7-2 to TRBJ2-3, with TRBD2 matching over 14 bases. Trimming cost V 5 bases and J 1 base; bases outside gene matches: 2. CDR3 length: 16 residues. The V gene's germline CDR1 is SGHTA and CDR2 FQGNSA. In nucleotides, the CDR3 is TGTGCCAGCAGCGCGACTAGCGGGAGGGGCACAGATACGCAGTATTTT. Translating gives CASSATSGRGTDTQYF.